Sequencing of this T cell receptor beta chain was carried out in a study of blood T cells in healthy people across ages. A second about 6 to 12 cycle PCR used barcoded and J-beta primers. TCRdb re-analysed the 5' RACE reads in MiXCR, keeping a single row per CDR3 protein. The data show approximately 850,000 distinct CDR3 sequences, 58% seen once. Germline V gives CDR1 SQVTM, CDR2 ANQGSEA. Trimming took off 7 bases at V and 4 bases at J, with 13 bases between the two ends. This CDR3 has 12 amino acids. Each donor supplied about 9.6 milliliters of peripheral blood. The origin of this receptor is a young man in good health. The rearrangement joins TRBV29-1 to TRBJ1-2, with D tentatively TRBD1 (5 bases). The specimen was blood. CDR3 bases: TGCAGCGCGCCCGCAGGGATCTATGGCTACACCTTC. Protein sequence: CSAPAGIYGYTF.